This T cell receptor (beta chain) was sequenced for a study of T cell responses to AZD1222 COVID-19 vaccine. Study-wide points: The donor group comprised mostly white British people and more females; the analysis possibly underestimated clonal diversity. Two AZD1222 administrations were followed by greater Spike-specific TCR breadth and depth.

Remarks on this clone: Its antigen is still unknown.

The CDR3 length is 13 residues. V lost 3 bases, J lost 5 bases, and 10 bases lay in between. The germline gives CDR1 LGHNA, CDR2 YNFKEQ. Assay used: immunoSEQ multiplex PCR; TCRdb lists only in-frame clones, some missing. This table holds approximately 150,000 clones, just over 90% found once. The rearrangement links TRBV4-2 to TRBJ1-1, with TRBD1 as a possible D gene (6 bases). This sample comprised peripheral blood, obtained on day 0 of MenACWY control vaccination. The receptor comes from an adult in good health. The CDR3 is CASSQGAWTEAFF. The CDR3 DNA reads as TGTGCCAGCAGCCAGGGGGCGTGGACTGAAGCTTTCTTT.